At least ten counts were recorded for the clone carrying this TCR beta chain. RNA transcripts provided the template for amplifying TCR beta CDR3 regions. RT-PCR was first run with HTBI primers, then multiplex PCR in a second round. One entry per CDR3 protein, called by TCRdb with MiXCR from the multiplex PCR reads. The sample has 150,000 to 200,000 distinct CDR3 sequences; 35% to 45% are singletons. This record belongs to a study of Graves' ophthalmopathy and Graves' hyperthyroidism. V was trimmed by 5 bases and J by 4 bases, leaving 14 bases between them. The CDR3 contains 14 residues. Germline CDR1 is MDHEN and CDR2 is SYDVKM.

The chain uses TRBV28 and TRBJ1-1, with D possibly TRBD1 on 5 matching bases. Sequences were obtained from peripheral blood. The receptor's source is a man aged 30 to 45 with Graves' ophthalmopathy. The CDR3 region is CASSPGRWITEAFF. Written as DNA, the CDR3 is TGTGCCAGCAGTCCGGGACGATGGATCACTGAAGCTTTCTTT.